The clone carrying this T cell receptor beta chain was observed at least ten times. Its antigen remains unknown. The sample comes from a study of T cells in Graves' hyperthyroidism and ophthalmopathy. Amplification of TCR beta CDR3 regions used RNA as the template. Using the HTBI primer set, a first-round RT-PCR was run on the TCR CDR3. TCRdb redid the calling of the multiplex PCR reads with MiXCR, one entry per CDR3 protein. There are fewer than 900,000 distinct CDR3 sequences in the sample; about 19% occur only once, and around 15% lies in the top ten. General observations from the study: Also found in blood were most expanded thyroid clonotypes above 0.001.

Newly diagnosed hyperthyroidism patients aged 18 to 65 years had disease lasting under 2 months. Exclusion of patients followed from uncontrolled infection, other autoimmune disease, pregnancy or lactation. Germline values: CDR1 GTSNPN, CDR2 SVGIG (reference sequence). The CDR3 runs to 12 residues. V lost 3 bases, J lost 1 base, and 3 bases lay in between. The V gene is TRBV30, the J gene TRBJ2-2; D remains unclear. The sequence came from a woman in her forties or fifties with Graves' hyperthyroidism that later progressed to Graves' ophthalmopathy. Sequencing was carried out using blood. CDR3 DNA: TGTGCCTGGAGGCGGAACACCGGGGAGCTGTTTTTT. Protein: CAWRRNTGELFF.